A single sample gave rise to the 16 T cell receptor beta chains below, sequenced in a study of CD8+CD57+ T cells in acquired aplastic anemia. CDR3 and TCR beta VDJ profiling relied on genomic DNA as the template. TCRdb re-derived calls from the reads in MiXCR, one entry per CDR3 protein. The sample has 200,000 to 300,000 distinct CDR3 sequences; roughly 82% are singletons. The authors sequenced patients whose flow cytometry had shown CD8+CD57+ cell expansion. Material: sorted CD4+, CD8+, or CD8+CD57+ T cells (not recorded which) from PBMCs. The receptors stem from a human donor with aplastic anemia.

The J gene is TRBJ2-4, the V gene TRBV11-3, with D perhaps given as TRBD1 or TRBD2 (5 bases each). This CDR3 is built from 12 residues. Trimming took 8 bases from V and 11 from J, leaving 16 bases between them. The germline V gene encodes CDR1 SGHNT and CDR2 YENEEA. The CDR3, as DNA: TGTGCCAGCGGCGGAGATGGGACCGTTCAGTACTTC. This sequence encodes CASGGDGTVQYF.

The rearrangement links TRBV7-6 to TRBJ2-3, with 7 bases fitting TRBD1. The CDR3 totals 14 residues. Looked up from germline, CDR1 is SGHVS and CDR2 is FNYEAQ. The V segment lost 3 bases and the J segment 10 bases; nucleotides outside the gene matches: 10. Here the CDR3 reads CASSLARGPSPQYF. CDR3 bases: TGTGCCAGCAGCTTGGCGAGGGGGCCCTCTCCGCAGTATTTT.

The rearrangement joins TRBV7-8 to TRBJ2-3, with D possibly being TRBD2 (5 bases). CDR1 is SGHVS, CDR2 FQNEAQ, per germline. The CDR3 runs 15 residues. Trimming shortened V by 5 bases and J by 15 bases, and 27 bases separated the two germline ends. The CDR3 bases are TGTGCCAGCAGCATAGGCGGAGGCGGCGATAGGCAGCATTATTTT. Protein: CASSIGGGGDRQHYF.

This clonotype was detected only once. The rearrangement links TRBV15 to TRBJ1-6; TRBD1 agrees at 10 bases. Germline-derived CDR1 and CDR2 are LNHNV and YYDKDF (reference sequence). This CDR3 comprises 16 residues. Trimming cost V 3 bases and J 10 bases; bases outside gene matches: 9. The CDR3 region is CATSRASGTGVSPLHF. CDR3 nucleotides: TGTGCCACCAGCAGGGCATCCGGGACAGGGGTCTCACCCCTCCACTTT.

Ten or more counts support this clonotype. The J gene is TRBJ1-1, the V gene TRBV19; D uncertain. CDR3 length: 14 amino acids. CDR1 is LNHDA, CDR2 SQIVND, per germline (reference sequence). V was trimmed by 1 base and J by 7 bases, leaving 13 bases between them. In DNA form, the CDR3 reads TGTGCCAGTAGTATAGGGGGAGGGCCCTATGAAGCTTTCTTT. Encoded protein: CASSIGGGPYEAFF.

About this clonotype itself: One junction end disagrees with the germline gene, perhaps due to a read error. V and J are TRBV7-8 and TRBJ2-3, with D possibly being TRBD1 (5 bases). In germline, CDR1 is SGHVS, CDR2 FQNEAQ. The CDR3 loop spans 15 amino acids. CDR3 amino acids: CASSLALGADTPHYF. DNA for the CDR3: TGTGCCAGCAGCTTAGCGCTAGGGGCCGATACGCCGCATTATTTT.

The chain combines TRBV11-3 with TRBJ2-1, with a possible D match to TRBD2 (6 bases). The germline CDR1 and CDR2 sequences are SGHNT and YENEEA. Trimming left V 5 bases short and J 5 bases short, with 19 bases between. The CDR3 has 16 residues. In nucleotides, the CDR3 is TGTGCCAGCAGCGCCCACTGGAGTAGCGGAAACAATGAGCAGTTCTTC. Translated, it gives CASSAHWSSGNNEQFF.

Remarks on this clonotype: A much bigger clone sits one base away, suggesting this may be a read error. The chain links TRBV7-9 to TRBJ1-6; D might be TRBD1 (5 bases). Trimming took 2 bases from V and 17 from J, leaving 22 bases between them. Germline CDR1 and CDR2: SEHNR and FQNEAQ (reference sequence). There are 15 residues in the CDR3. The CDR3 nucleotides read TGTGCCAGCAGCTTAACGGGTAGCTACGGGGCCAACGTCCACTTT. Translated, it gives CASSLTGSYGANVHF.

V usage is TRBV24-1 and J usage is TRBJ2-5, with unresolved D. Germline-derived CDR1 and CDR2 are KGHDR and SFDVKD. V lost 3 bases and J 0 bases, leaving 7 bases between the germline ends. The CDR3 covers 14 residues. The CDR3 here is CATSDRQYQETQYF. The CDR3 DNA sequence: TGTGCCACCAGTGATAGACAATACCAAGAGACCCAGTACTTC.

On this clonotype: Because it lacks the conserved phenylalanine or tryptophan at the end, this CDR3 is likely a read error. The limits of the CDR3 on the DNA are not certain, so only TCRdb's listed CDR3 is given. V gene TRBV7-6 combines with J gene TRBJ2-3; the D call TRBD2 from the table was never checked on the DNA. The CDR3 is made up of 13 amino acids, end residues included. From germline, CDR1 is SGHVS and CDR2 FNYEAQ. CDR3 in amino acids: CASSGGGGGNTIY.

This clonotype has only one observation. The chain joins TRBV9 to TRBJ2-3; the match to TRBD2 covers 15 bases. J was trimmed by 4 bases and V by 3 bases; bases with no gene match: 3. Germline CDR1 and CDR2: SGDLS and YYNGEE. The CDR3 runs to 16 residues. The CDR3 region is CASSGGLAGGSDTQYF. CDR3 nucleotide sequence: TGTGCCAGCAGCGGGGGACTAGCGGGGGGCTCAGATACGCAGTATTTT.

This clonotype was recorded once. Likely a read error: the CDR3 ends without its conserved phenylalanine or tryptophan. The limits of the CDR3 on the DNA are not certain, so only TCRdb's listed CDR3 is given. The V gene is TRBV7-2, the J gene TRBJ1-5. The CDR3 adds up to 14 amino acids, both ends counted. Germline-derived CDR1 and CDR2 are SGHTA and FQGNSA. The CDR3 loop is CASSYTGAEEQYFV.

The gene calls are TRBV7-9 and TRBJ2-6, with 10 positions matching TRBD2. CDR3 size: 16 residues. The germline V gene encodes CDR1 SEHNR and CDR2 FQNEAQ (reference sequence). Losses at the gene ends were 3 bases for V and 15 bases for J; bases not matched to a gene: 14. Here the CDR3 DNA reads TGTGCCAGCAGCTTTCAAAGGAGCGGGGGGGCCGATGACCTGACTTTC. Translated: CASSFQRSGGADDLTF.

A word on this clonotype: The junction departs from germline at one end; a sequencing error may be responsible. The V call is TRBV5-1, the J call TRBJ2-3; 9 bases match TRBD1. The germline gives CDR1 SGHRS, CDR2 YFSETQ. The CDR3 consists of 14 residues. The CDR3 coding sequence is TGTGCCAGCAGCTTGGACAGGGGTGCTCCTACGCAGTATTTT. It specifies CASSLDRGAPTQYF.

A note on this clonotype: The CDR3 ends on some other residue instead of the conserved phenylalanine or tryptophan, so this is likely a read error. The DNA is left out, because the CDR3 cannot be placed on it with certainty; the CDR3 is given as TCRdb lists it. The J gene is TRBJ2-3, the V gene TRBV9; TRBD1 was called by the table and not checked on the DNA. CDR1 and CDR2 (germline): SGDLS, YYNGEE. The CDR3 contains 13 residues when both ends are counted. The chain's CDR3 is CASSSRGRGLDYV.

The rearrangement joins TRBV7-8 to TRBJ1-6, with D possibly TRBD1 on 5 matching bases. V lost 3 bases, J lost 0 bases, and 9 bases lay in between. CDR1 is SGHVS, CDR2 FQNEAQ, per germline. The CDR3 loop spans 16 amino acids. The chain's CDR3 is CASSFDRGSYNSPLHF. In DNA form, the CDR3 reads TGTGCCAGCAGCTTCGACAGAGGCTCCTATAATTCACCCCTCCACTTT.